The 3 T cell receptor beta chains presented below share a single source sample, sequenced in a study of response to subunit inactivated influenza vaccine. TCRdb re-derived calls from the RT-PCR reads in MiXCR, one entry per CDR3 protein. This table has about 620,000 distinct CDR3 sequences, over 9% appearing once. These records were also assigned to another study, of T cells expressing NK-cell markers. According to that study: The TCR beta cDNA came from 5'RACE template switching with UMIs.

The specimen was PBMCs from blood, collected on the day of vaccination. The receptors shown here come from a man aged 50 to 59 who received an inactivated influenza vaccine.

For this clonotype: Likely a read error: the CDR3 ends without its conserved phenylalanine or tryptophan. The DNA is omitted, as the CDR3 cannot be located on it reliably, and the CDR3 follows TCRdb's listing. This chain connects TRBV3-1 to TRBJ2-7; the D call in the table, TRBD1, was not verified against the DNA. The CDR3 length is 12 residues, termini included. Germline CDR1 and CDR2: LGHDT and YNNKEL (reference sequence). CDR3 amino acids: CASSLGVDKEIL.

Ten or more counts support this clonotype. This chain uses TRBV12-3 or TRBV12-4 with TRBJ2-2; unclear D gene. Trimming stripped 3 bases from V and 1 base from J, with 12 bases between. CDR3 length: 16 amino acids. The CDR3 region is CASSFEGLRNTGELFF. The CDR3 region has the DNA TGTGCCAGCAGTTTTGAAGGTTTGCGGAACACCGGGGAGCTGTTTTTT.

Only a few counts were recorded for this clonotype. The chain combines TRBV9 with TRBJ2-2; D is possibly TRBD1 or TRBD2 (5 bases each). CDR3 size: 19 residues. Trimming took off 3 bases at V and 0 bases at J, with 21 bases between the two ends. Germline V CDR1 and CDR2: SGDLS, YYNGEE. This CDR3 is CASSGRDPYILANTGELFF. The CDR3 DNA follows: TGTGCCAGCAGCGGACGGGACCCATATATCTTAGCGAACACCGGGGAGCTGTTTTTT.